The present TCR beta chain was sequenced within a study of blood T cell repertoires in COVID-19. Study information: Collection of acute and convalescent COVID-19 samples took place in the United States, Italy and Spain. From T cells, B-cell-depleted T cells, or PBMCs came the material, which was cDNA or gDNA.

This clone was counted ten times or more. Participants spanned ages about 18 to 100 years and resided in fewer than 30 US areas. Method: immunoSEQ multiplex PCR; TCRdb's copy keeps in-frame clones and lacks some. The repertoire holds about 180,000 clones, with nearly 90% as singletons. The sequencing sample was made of PBMCs or T cells enriched from blood (not recorded which). This clonotype originated in a woman aged 40 to 50 with acute COVID-19.

The CDR3 sequence: CASTKELTANSPLHF. In DNA, the CDR3 is TGTGCCAGTACCAAGGAGCTCACGGCTAATTCACCCCTCCACTTT. The chain combines TRBV19 with TRBJ1-6, with D unclear. Deletions cut 7 bases from V and 6 bases from J, with 16 bases between. Germline CDR1 and CDR2: LNHDA and SQIVND (reference sequence). There are 15 residues in the CDR3.